This T cell receptor (beta chain) was captured by sequencing in a study of blood T cell repertoires in COVID-19. The wider study: Whether acute or convalescent, the COVID-19 samples came from the United States, Italy and Spain. T cells, B-cell-depleted T cells, or PBMCs provided the cDNA or gDNA that served as material.

Original analysis: Scientists estimated how many nucleated cells there were by amplifying reference gene primers. This table comes from immunoSEQ multiplex PCR, and its TCRdb copy is limited to in-frame clones, with some not included. That table furnishes V, J and clone size, whereas the DNA furnished D and trimming. Here the sample spans 150,000 to 200,000 clones, approximately 79% being singletons. Germline V gene lookup returns CDR1 MNHEY and CDR2 SVGAGI. V was trimmed by 5 bases and J by 2 bases, leaving 7 bases between them. The CDR3 extends over 12 amino acids. Sequenced material: peripheral blood. The chain couples TRBV6-5 to TRBJ2-7; D is ambiguous. This receptor was identified in a woman at least 80 years old with acute or convalescent COVID-19. CDR3 in DNA: TGTGCCAGCAGTCCTACAGCCTACGAGCAGTACTTC. It codes for CASSPTAYEQYF.